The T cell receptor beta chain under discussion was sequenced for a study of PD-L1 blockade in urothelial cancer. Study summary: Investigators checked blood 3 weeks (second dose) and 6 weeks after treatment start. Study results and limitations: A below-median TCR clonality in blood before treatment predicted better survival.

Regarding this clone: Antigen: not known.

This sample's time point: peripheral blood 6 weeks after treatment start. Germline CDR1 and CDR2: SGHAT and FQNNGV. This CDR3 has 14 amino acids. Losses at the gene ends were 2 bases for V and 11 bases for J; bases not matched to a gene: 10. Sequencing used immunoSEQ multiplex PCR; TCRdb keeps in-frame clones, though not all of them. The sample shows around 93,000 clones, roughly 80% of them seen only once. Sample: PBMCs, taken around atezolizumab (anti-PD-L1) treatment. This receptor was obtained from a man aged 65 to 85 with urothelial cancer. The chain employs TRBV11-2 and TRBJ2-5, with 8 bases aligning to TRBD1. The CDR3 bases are TGTGCCAGCAGCTTAACCCTGGACGGACAGGGTCAGTACTTC. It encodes CASSLTLDGQGQYF.